This TCR beta chain originates from a study of control samples from healthy donors and cancer patients (dated by TCRdb to the early 2020s). This clone was counted a single time. What antigen it recognizes has not been identified. No base quality values were provided; no much bigger clone lies one nucleotide off. The germline V gene encodes CDR1 SGHTA and CDR2 FQGNSA. V is pared back by 4 bases and J by 6 bases, with 14 bases lying between the germline termini. Including cysteine and phenylalanine, the CDR3 has 14 amino acids. The only DNA kept is the CDR3, 42 bases in frame from the first base. The library relied on the immunoSEQ multiplex PCR assay. The clones in this table, taken by TCRdb from immuneACCESS, are in-frame only. Not every clone is retained; where verified, under half of the shortfall comes from an unresolved V gene, and the cause of the rest is unknown. The sample records around 150,000 clones, around 86% of which are singletons. The ten largest clones represent just under 5% of the sample.

This clonotype was sampled from a man younger than 45 in good health. Specimen: blood. This chain joins TRBV7-2 to TRBJ2-3, with the D call perhaps TRBD1 or TRBD2, as 5 bases match in each case. CDR3 reads: CASSSSGTQDTQYF. Here is the DNA: TGTGCCAGCAGCTCCTCCGGGACCCAGGATACGCAGTATTTT. The CDR3 plus the reference TRBV7-2 and TRBJ2-3 genes for the other parts give the full variable domain: GAGVSQSPSNKVTEKGKDVELRCDPISGHTALYWYRQSLGQGLEFLIYFQGNSAPDKSGLPSDRFSAERTGGSVSTLTIQRTQQEDSAVYLCASSSSGTQDTQYFGPGTRLTVL.